This TCR beta chain was sequenced during a study of blood T cell repertoires in COVID-19. Study-wide context: T cells, B-cell-depleted T cells, or PBMCs provided the cDNA or gDNA that served as material.

The data were produced by immunoSEQ multiplex PCR, yet TCRdb's version contains in-frame clones alone and is incomplete. Among about 370,000 clones listed, around 91% were seen once. V lost 2 bases to trimming and J lost 3 bases, with 14 bases between them. This CDR3 has 17 residues. Germline V CDR1 and CDR2: LGHDT, YNNKEL (reference sequence). This clonotype was obtained from a man aged 18 to 35 who had recovered from COVID-19. The sequenced sample consisted of PBMCs or T cells enriched from blood (not recorded which). V usage is TRBV3-1 (or the pseudogene TRBV3-2) and J usage is TRBJ1-6, with D possibly being TRBD1 (6 bases). CDR3 residues: CASSQPRTVNYNSPLHF. The DNA for the CDR3 is TGTGCCAGCAGCCAACCCCGGACAGTCAACTATAATTCACCCCTCCACTTT.